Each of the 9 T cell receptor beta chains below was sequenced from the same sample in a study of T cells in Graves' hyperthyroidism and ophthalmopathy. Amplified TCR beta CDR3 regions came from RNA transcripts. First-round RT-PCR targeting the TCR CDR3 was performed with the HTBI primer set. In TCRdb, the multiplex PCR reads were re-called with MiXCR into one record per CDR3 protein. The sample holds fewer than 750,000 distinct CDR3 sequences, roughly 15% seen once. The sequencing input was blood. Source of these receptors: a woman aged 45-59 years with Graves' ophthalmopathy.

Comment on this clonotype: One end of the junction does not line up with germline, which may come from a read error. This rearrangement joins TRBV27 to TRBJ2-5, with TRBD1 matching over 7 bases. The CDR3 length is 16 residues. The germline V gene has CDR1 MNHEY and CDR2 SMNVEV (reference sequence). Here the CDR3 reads CASSFIGDSLQEAQYF. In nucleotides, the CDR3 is TGTGCCAGCAGTTTCATAGGGGACAGCTTACAAGAGGCCCAGTACTTC.

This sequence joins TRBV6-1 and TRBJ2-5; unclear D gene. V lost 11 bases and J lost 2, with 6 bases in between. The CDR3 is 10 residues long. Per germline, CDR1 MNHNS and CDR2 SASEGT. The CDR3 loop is CASHQETQYF. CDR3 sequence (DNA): TGTGCCTCCCATCAAGAGACCCAGTACTTC.

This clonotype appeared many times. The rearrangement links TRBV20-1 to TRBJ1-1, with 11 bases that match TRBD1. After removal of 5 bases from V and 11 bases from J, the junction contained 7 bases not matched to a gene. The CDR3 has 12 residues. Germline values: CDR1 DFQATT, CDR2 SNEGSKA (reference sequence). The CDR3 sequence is CSASRTGGSAFF. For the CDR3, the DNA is TGCAGTGCTTCCCGGACAGGGGGCTCGGCTTTCTTT.

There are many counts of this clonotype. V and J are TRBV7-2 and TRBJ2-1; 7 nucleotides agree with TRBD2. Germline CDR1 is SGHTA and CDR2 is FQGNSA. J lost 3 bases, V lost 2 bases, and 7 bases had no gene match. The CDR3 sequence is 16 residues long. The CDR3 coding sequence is TGTGCCAGCAGCTTAAGTAGGGTAGCGGGCTACAATGAGCAGTTCTTC. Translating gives CASSLSRVAGYNEQFF.

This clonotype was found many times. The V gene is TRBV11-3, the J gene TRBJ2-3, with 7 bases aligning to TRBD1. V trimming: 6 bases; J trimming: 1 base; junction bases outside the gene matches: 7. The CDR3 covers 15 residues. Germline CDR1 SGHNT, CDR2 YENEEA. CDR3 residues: CASRRGQARTDTQYF. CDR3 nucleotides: TGTGCCAGCAGACGAGGACAGGCCCGCACAGATACGCAGTATTTT. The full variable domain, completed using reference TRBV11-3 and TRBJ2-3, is EAGVVQSPRYKIIEKKQPVAFWCNPISGHNTLYWYLQNLGQGPELLIRYENEEAVDDSQLPKDRFSAERLKGVDSTLKIQPAELGDSAVYLCASRRGQARTDTQYFGPGTRLTVL.

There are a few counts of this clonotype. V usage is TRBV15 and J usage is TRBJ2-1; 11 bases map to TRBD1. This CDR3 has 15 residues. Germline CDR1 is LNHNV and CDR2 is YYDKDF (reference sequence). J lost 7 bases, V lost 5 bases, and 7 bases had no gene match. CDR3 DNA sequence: TGTGCCACCAGCCTTACCGGGACAGGGGGAAATGAGCAGTTCTTC. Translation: CATSLTGTGGNEQFF.

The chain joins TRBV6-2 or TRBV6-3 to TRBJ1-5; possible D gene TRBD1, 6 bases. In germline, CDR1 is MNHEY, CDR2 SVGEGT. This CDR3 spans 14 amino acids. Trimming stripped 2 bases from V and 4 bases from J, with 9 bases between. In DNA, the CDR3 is TGTGCCAGCAGTTACGGGACAACTAATCAGCCCCAGCATTTT. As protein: CASSYGTTNQPQHF.

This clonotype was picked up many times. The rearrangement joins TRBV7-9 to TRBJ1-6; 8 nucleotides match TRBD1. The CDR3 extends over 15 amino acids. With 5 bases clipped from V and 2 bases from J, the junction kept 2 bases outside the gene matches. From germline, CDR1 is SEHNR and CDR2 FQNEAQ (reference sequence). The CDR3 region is CASSGQGAYNSPLHF. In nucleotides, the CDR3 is TGTGCCAGCAGCGGACAGGGCGCCTATAATTCACCCCTCCACTTT.

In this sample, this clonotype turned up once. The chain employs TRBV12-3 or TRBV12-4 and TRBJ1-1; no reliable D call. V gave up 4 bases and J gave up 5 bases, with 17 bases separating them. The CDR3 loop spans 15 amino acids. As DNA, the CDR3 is TGTGCCAGCAGTTCCGCGTTGGAGTATGGGACTGAAGCTTTCTTT. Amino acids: CASSSALEYGTEAFF.